This TCR beta chain was found in a study of blood T cell repertoires in COVID-19 (dated by TCRdb to about 2020). With regard to the full study: Samples from collaborators originated in the United States, Italy and Spain and spanned both the acute and convalescent phases of COVID-19. A freely available public database, intended as a resource for researchers studying the immune response to SARS-CoV-2, is where the repertoires were released. The sample metadata nearly always contained a de-identified subject ID, COVID-19 status, age in years and sex. The dataset comprised deeply sampled blood TCRbeta repertoires from subjects exposed to, actively infected with, or recovered from COVID-19. The material from the prospective study consisted of cDNA or gDNA derived from T cells, B-cell-depleted T cells, or PBMCs. HLA class I and class II types, where available, came from metadata supplied by the sample provider rather than from assay-based typing. The samples were drawn from the first 160 participants of the ongoing ImmuneRACE study and from 1,200 or so subjects provided by 6 global collaborators. Results and caveats for the whole study, not just this receptor: The amount of clinical and demographic metadata varied by source and participant and was provided uncurated.

V has 5 bases trimmed and J has 8 bases trimmed; junction bases matching no gene number 9. Including cysteine and phenylalanine, the CDR3 has 15 amino acids. The kept DNA is CDR3 alone, 45 bases in frame from the first base. Via the germline V gene (reference sequence), CDR1 is SGHAT and CDR2 FQDESV. A remark on this clone: Which antigen it targets is not known. No much larger clone exists at a distance of one base, and base qualities are not known.

Collaborating institutions collected whole blood in K2EDTA tubes following their own protocols. For TCRbeta analysis, collaborators shipped samples in one of three forms: frozen whole blood, isolated PBMCs, or DNA extracted from either of those sample types. TCRbeta CDR3 regions were amplified from genomic DNA by means of the immunoSEQ Assay, a bias-controlled multiplex PCR. Turning to the authors' computational methods: The number of nucleated cells in each sample was estimated from the amplification of reference gene primers within the assay. To quantify the absolute abundance of each unique TCRbeta CDR3 rearrangement, sequence reads were collapsed and filtered. For each sample, productive Simpson clonality was calculated as the square root of Simpson's diversity index across productive rearrangements. TCRdb re-hosts the immuneACCESS table, in-frame sequences only. Its copies lack some clones; in the studies checked, an unresolved V gene accounts for under half of them, and the cause for the rest is not known. V and J calls plus clone size are reproduced from that table; the DNA served to infer D and trimming. This sample gives about 120,000 clones in total; around nine tenths of them show up just once. Around 2.1% of the sample rests with the top ten.

This clonotype was sampled from a woman between 50 and 59 years old with acute or convalescent COVID-19. Sequencing used peripheral blood. The sequence links TRBV11-1 to TRBJ2-1; TRBD1 lines up with 10 middle nucleotides. CDR3 protein: CASSHPGQGGDEQFF. Here is the DNA: TGTGCCAGCAGCCATCCTGGACAGGGGGGGGATGAGCAGTTCTTC.